This T cell receptor (beta chain) was identified during a study of shared clonotypes between healthy human individuals. Turning to the study itself: A couple of women and three men aged 18 to 49 served as donors.

Only CD45RO-negative cells positively selected for CCR7 counted as naive CD8 cells, so terminally differentiated effector memory CD45RA+ cells were excluded. Every immunoSEQ plate was one replicate of a subset's evenly spread DNA. Methods used by the authors: ImmunoSEQ only sent back junction sequences with no quality scores, so filtering was done differently. The method was immunoSEQ multiplex PCR; TCRdb's version includes in-frame clones alone and lacks a portion of them. D and trimming come from the DNA, and the V and J calls and clone size come from that table. Of roughly 1,800,000 clones listed, roughly 94% were seen once; the top ten hold around 1.2%. Study-wide findings and caveats: Clonotype sharing among donors was thought likely to change with sequencing depth.

Regarding this clone: What it binds is not known. Additional DNA sequences in this sample encode the identical CDR3.

Germline V gene sequence: CDR1 MNHEY, CDR2 SVGAGI. Trimming cost V 2 bases and J 4 bases, with 5 bases left between them. The CDR3 sequence is 13 residues long. The specimen sequenced was naive CD8+ T cells sorted from blood. This sequence joins TRBV6-5 and TRBJ1-4; D uncertain. This receptor was obtained from a young man in good health. The CDR3 here is CASSYGGNEKLFF. In DNA, the CDR3 is TGTGCCAGCAGTTACGGCGGTAATGAAAAACTGTTTTTT.